The 21 T cell receptor beta chains below were found in one sample sequenced in a study of regulatory T cells in long-lasting Graves disease. Time point defined: newly diagnosed GD, antithyroid drugs for less than 3 months. After RNA was extracted from PBMCs, the TCR library was made from it. To make TCR beta libraries, researchers used iRepertoire HTBI primers and Arm-PCR of CDR3 regions. TCRdb itself ran the multiplex PCR reads through MiXCR, one entry per CDR3 protein. The table lists roughly 500,000 distinct CDR3 sequences, 12% of them singletons. The sample was also reused in another study, on T cells in Graves' hyperthyroidism and ophthalmopathy.

The input for sequencing was peripheral blood mononuclear cells (PBMCs), taken at new diagnosis, from a patient treated with antithyroid drugs. These receptors originate from a woman in her 30s with Graves disease.

J is TRBJ1-5 and V is TRBV6-1; D perhaps matches TRBD1 (5 bases). V lost 11 bases, J lost 6 bases, and 14 bases lay in between. The CDR3 is 12 amino acids. Germline V gives CDR1 MNHNS, CDR2 SASEGT. CDR3 region: CAGSGSGQPQHF. For the CDR3, the DNA is TGTGCCGGATCAGGGTCGGGTCAGCCCCAGCATTTT.

This clonotype was seen ten or more times. The V call is TRBV7-9, the J call TRBJ1-1; possibly TRBD1 for D (5 bases). Germline loops: CDR1 SEHNR, CDR2 FQNEAQ (reference sequence). V gave up 2 bases and J gave up 3 bases, with 16 bases separating them. CDR3 length: 16 amino acids. CDR3 amino acids: CASSLRLLEGHTEAFF. The CDR3 coding sequence is TGTGCCAGCAGCTTAAGGCTCCTGGAGGGGCACACTGAAGCTTTCTTT.

A word on this clonotype: This may come from a read error, since a much larger clone is one base off. The rearrangement links TRBV6-5 to TRBJ2-6; D remains ambiguous. The length of the CDR3 is 17 residues. Trimming left V 2 bases short and J 1 base short, with 12 bases between. Germline V gives CDR1 MNHEY, CDR2 SVGAGI. The CDR3 loop is CASSYGVFWSGANVLTF. CDR3 coding DNA: TGTGCCAGCAGTTACGGGGTCTTCTGGTCTGGGGCCAACGTCCTGACTTTC.

Many counts were recorded for this clonotype. The J gene is TRBJ2-7, the V gene TRBV5-1, with 7 bases lining up with TRBD1. V lost 6 bases to trimming and J lost 4 bases; unmatched junction nucleotides: 10. Germline-derived CDR1 and CDR2 are SGHRS and YFSETQ. CDR3 length equals 14 residues. DNA of the CDR3: TGCGCCAGCAAGGATCCGGGACAGAGTTACGAGCAGTACTTC. This codes for CASKDPGQSYEQYF. The full variable domain, completed using reference TRBV5-1 and TRBJ2-7, is KAGVTQTPRYLIKTRGQQVTLSCSPISGHRSVSWYQQTPGQGLQFLFEYFSETQRNKGNFPGRFSGRQFSNSRSEMNVSTLELGDSALYLCASKDPGQSYEQYFGPGTRLTVT.

This clonotype was observed many times. The chain is built from TRBV4-3 and TRBJ2-7, with 8 bases aligning to TRBD2. The J segment lost 4 bases and the V segment lost 4 bases, leaving 9 bases of the junction unmatched. In germline, CDR1 is LGHNA, CDR2 YSLEER. The CDR3 contains 15 residues. This CDR3 is CASSLDRSGRYEQYF. CDR3 sequence (DNA): TGCGCCAGCAGCCTCGACAGGAGCGGGAGATACGAGCAGTACTTC.

This clonotype was observed many times. The V call is TRBV6-2 or TRBV6-3, the J call TRBJ2-3, with 8 bases aligning to TRBD1. J was trimmed by 3 bases and V by 5 bases; bases with no gene match: 7. The CDR3 length is 15 residues. Germline V gene data show CDR1 as MNHEY and CDR2 as SVGEGT. CDR3 nucleotides: TGTGCCAGCAGTGACCGCAGGGGGCTTACAGATACGCAGTATTTT. It specifies CASSDRRGLTDTQYF.

This clonotype was seen at least ten times. This chain connects TRBV11-2 to TRBJ1-2; D gene uncertain. The CDR3 length is 15 residues. V shed 1 base and J shed 4 bases, with 13 bases lying between them. CDR1 is SGHAT, CDR2 FQNNGV, per germline. The CDR3 is CASSLVNEPSYGYTF. The DNA of the CDR3 is TGTGCCAGCAGCTTAGTGAATGAACCGAGCTATGGCTACACCTTC.

This clonotype was counted ten times or more. The chain's CDR3 is CASSQRPQGPATNEKLFF. CDR3 nucleotide sequence: TGCGCCAGCAGCCAGCGACCCCAGGGACCTGCAACTAATGAAAAACTGTTTTTT. The chain carries TRBV4-3 and TRBJ1-4; the D gene is possibly TRBD1 (5 bases). The CDR3 extends over 18 amino acids. V lost 3 bases and J 0 bases, leaving 17 bases between the germline ends. Per germline, CDR1 LGHNA and CDR2 YSLEER.

This clonotype was seen ten or more times. The genes are TRBV3-1 and TRBJ1-4; 12 bases fit TRBD1. From germline, CDR1 is LGHDT and CDR2 YNNKEL (reference sequence). The trim removed 4 bases at V and 7 bases at J, leaving 4 bases unmatched. CDR3 length equals 15 residues. The CDR3, as DNA: TGTGCCAGCAGCCGGGACAGGGGGCGCGGTGAAAAACTGTTTTTT. This sequence encodes CASSRDRGRGEKLFF.

This clonotype came up once. The chain links TRBV11-3 to TRBJ2-3, with D tentatively TRBD2 (5 bases). Looked up from germline, CDR1 is SGHNT and CDR2 is YENEEA. The CDR3 totals 18 residues. Trimming removed 2 bases from V and 2 bases from J, with 20 bases in between. This CDR3 is CASSLHYRSGTATDTQYF. CDR3 nucleotide sequence: TGTGCCAGCAGCTTACATTATAGGAGCGGAACAGCCACAGATACGCAGTATTTT. The full variable domain, completed using reference TRBV11-3 and TRBJ2-3, is EAGVVQSPRYKIIEKKQPVAFWCNPISGHNTLYWYLQNLGQGPELLIRYENEEAVDDSQLPKDRFSAERLKGVDSTLKIQPAELGDSAVYLCASSLHYRSGTATDTQYFGPGTRLTVL.

This clonotype was picked up a small number of times. V usage is TRBV5-5 and J usage is TRBJ2-1; 9 bases map to TRBD1. Germline CDR1 is SGHKS and CDR2 is YYEKEE (reference sequence). This CDR3 has 16 residues. V lost 6 bases and J lost 3; bases outside the gene matches: 10. CDR3 sequence (DNA): TGTGCCAGCACCGTCGACGGGACAGGGTTCTACAATGAGCAGTTCTTC. The encoded protein is CASTVDGTGFYNEQFF.

This clonotype was counted many times. The V and J genes are TRBV30 and TRBJ2-7, with 7 nucleotides matching TRBD1. Germline assignment: CDR1 GTSNPN and CDR2 SVGIG (reference sequence). This CDR3 contains 14 residues. V trimming: 4 bases; J trimming: 2 bases; junction bases outside the gene matches: 8. CDR3 residues: CAWKRDRSTYEQYF. The CDR3 nucleotides are TGTGCCTGGAAACGGGACAGAAGCACCTACGAGCAGTACTTC.

This clonotype was observed many times. In DNA form, the CDR3 reads TGTGCCAGCAGCCCCAGTGGTCAGCCCCAGCATTTT. Its protein product is CASSPSGQPQHF. This sequence joins TRBV28 and TRBJ1-5; no clear D. V was trimmed by 6 bases and J by 6 bases, leaving 9 bases between them. CDR3 size: 12 residues. The germline V gene has CDR1 MDHEN and CDR2 SYDVKM.

Many counts were recorded for this clonotype. The chain employs TRBV20-1 and TRBJ2-7; no clear D gene. Germline V gives CDR1 DFQATT, CDR2 SNEGSKA (reference sequence). The V and J ends lost 3 bases and 5 bases respectively, with 14 bases between them. The CDR3 runs 13 residues. This chain's CDR3 is CSARGGTLHEQYF. The CDR3 region has the DNA TGCAGTGCTAGGGGCGGAACCCTTCACGAGCAGTACTTC.

The table lists this clonotype with many counts. V and J are TRBV9 and TRBJ2-5; 9 nucleotides agree with TRBD1. This CDR3 contains 14 residues. The V segment lost 3 bases and the J segment 5 bases; nucleotides outside the gene matches: 5. Germline CDR1 and CDR2: SGDLS and YYNGEE. The CDR3 nucleotides read TGTGCCAGCAGCGAACAGGGGGCGGGGGAGACCCAGTACTTC. Translated: CASSEQGAGETQYF.

This clonotype was observed many times. DNA of the CDR3: TGTGCCAGTAGTATTATTGACTTGAGCTCCTACAATGAGCAGTTCTTC. Its protein is CASSIIDLSSYNEQFF. The chain joins TRBV19 to TRBJ2-1; the D is unclear. CDR3 size: 16 residues. Per germline, CDR1 LNHDA and CDR2 SQIVND (reference sequence). V was shortened by 3 bases and J by 0 bases, with 12 bases between the two germline ends. Variable domain in full (rest from reference TRBV19 and TRBJ2-1): DGGITQSPKYLFRKEGQNVTLSCEQNLNHDAMYWYRQDPGQGLRLIYYSQIVNDFQKGDIAEGYSVSREKKESFPLTVTSAQKNPTAFYLCASSIIDLSSYNEQFFGPGTRLTVL.

The J gene is TRBJ2-2, the V gene TRBV6-5; tentative D call: TRBD1 (6 bases). The CDR3 is 15 residues long. The germline V and J ends were trimmed by 4 bases and 3 bases, with 12 bases remaining between them. Germline CDR1 MNHEY, CDR2 SVGAGI. CDR3 DNA: TGTGCCAGCAGTTCTAGGGGGAAATACACCGGGGAGCTGTTTTTT. The encoded protein is CASSSRGKYTGELFF.

This clonotype was counted at least ten times. The V call is TRBV7-2, the J call TRBJ2-7; the match to TRBD2 covers 13 bases. The J segment lost 6 bases and the V segment lost 1 base, leaving 3 bases of the junction unmatched. Germline V gene lookup returns CDR1 SGHTA and CDR2 FQGNSA. CDR3 size: 15 residues. The chain's CDR3 is CASSLVTSGRGEQYF. The CDR3 DNA reads as TGTGCCAGCAGCTTAGTTACTAGCGGGAGGGGCGAGCAGTACTTC.

This clonotype was seen many times. The rearrangement uses TRBV6-1 and TRBJ1-1; D is ambiguous. V lost 6 bases, J lost 3 bases, and 8 bases lay in between. Germline V gene sequence: CDR1 MNHNS, CDR2 SASEGT. The CDR3 has 12 residues. DNA for the CDR3: TGTGCCAGCAGGCGGGGTGACACTGAAGCTTTCTTT. Its translation is CASRRGDTEAFF.

Ten or more counts support this clonotype. Written as DNA, the CDR3 is TGTGCCAGCAGCTTAGCTGGGCCGACAGATACGCAGTATTTT. Translation gives CASSLAGPTDTQYF. The chain carries TRBV7-2 and TRBJ2-3; no clear D gene. The V gene's germline CDR1 is SGHTA and CDR2 FQGNSA. The V end lost 0 bases, the J end lost 3 bases, and 7 bases lay between the germline ends. The CDR3 is 14 residues long.

This clonotype was detected a few times. The rearrangement joins TRBV19 to TRBJ2-7; no firm D call. Germline values: CDR1 LNHDA, CDR2 SQIVND (reference sequence). With 5 bases removed from V and 6 bases from J, the gap between germline ends came to 2 bases. There are 9 residues in the CDR3. The CDR3 here is CASSPEQYF. As DNA, the CDR3 is TGTGCCAGTAGTCCCGAGCAGTACTTC. Filled out from reference TRBV19 and TRBJ2-7, the complete variable domain reads DGGITQSPKYLFRKEGQNVTLSCEQNLNHDAMYWYRQDPGQGLRLIYYSQIVNDFQKGDIAEGYSVSREKKESFPLTVTSAQKNPTAFYLCASSPEQYFGPGTRLTVT.